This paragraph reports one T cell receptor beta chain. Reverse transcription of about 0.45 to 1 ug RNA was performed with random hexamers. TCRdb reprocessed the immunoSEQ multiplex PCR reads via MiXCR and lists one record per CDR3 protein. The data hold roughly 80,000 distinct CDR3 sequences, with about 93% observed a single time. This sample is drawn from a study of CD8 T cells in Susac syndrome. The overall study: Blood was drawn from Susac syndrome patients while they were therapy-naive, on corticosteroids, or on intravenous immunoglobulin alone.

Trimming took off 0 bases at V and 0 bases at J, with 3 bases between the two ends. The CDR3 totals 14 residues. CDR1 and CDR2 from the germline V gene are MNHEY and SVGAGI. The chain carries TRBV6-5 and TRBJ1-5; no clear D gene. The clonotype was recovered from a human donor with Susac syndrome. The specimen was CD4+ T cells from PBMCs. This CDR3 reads CASSYSHSNQPQHF. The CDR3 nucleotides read TGTGCCAGCAGTTACTCGCATAGCAATCAGCCCCAGCATTTT.